This T cell receptor (beta chain) was retrieved from a study of blood T cell repertoires in COVID-19. The wider study: Some COVID-19 samples were acute and others convalescent; all came from the United States, Italy and Spain. Nucleic acid was either cDNA or gDNA, and it came from T cells, B-cell-depleted T cells, or PBMCs.

The CDR3 covers 16 residues. After removal of 5 bases from V and 0 bases from J, the junction contained 8 bases not matched to a gene. Germline V gene sequence: CDR1 SGHKS, CDR2 YYEKEE (reference sequence). In the source study's methods: Reference gene primers were amplified, and this amplification served to estimate nucleated cell counts. The protocol was immunoSEQ multiplex PCR, while the TCRdb copy is restricted to in-frame clones and leaves out a portion. V and J calls and clone size are as listed in that table; D and trimming were resolved from the DNA. The repertoire holds approximately 230,000 clones, about four fifths seen once, with 8.9% in the top ten.

This chain connects TRBV5-5 to TRBJ2-3; TRBD1 matches 8 bases. The TCR sequence derives from a man older than 75 with acute or convalescent COVID-19. Sequencing used peripheral blood. For the CDR3, the DNA is TGTGCCAGCAGTTTTACGACAGGGGCGAGCACAGATACGCAGTATTTT. Translating gives CASSFTTGASTDTQYF.